This T cell receptor (beta chain) emerged from a study of response to subunit inactivated influenza vaccine. V was pared by 2 bases and J by 6 bases, with 12 bases between. In germline, CDR1 is SGDLS, CDR2 YYNGEE. CDR3 length: 14 residues. Study results and limitations: The authors suggested that few new T cells are recruited per seasonal influenza vaccination.

To note about this clonotype: Its antigen remains unidentified.

One entry per CDR3 protein results from TCRdb running MiXCR on the RT-PCR reads. The table shows 400,000 to 650,000 distinct CDR3 sequences, with 6.5% to 8% occurring only once. The specimen comprised PBMCs from blood, sampled less than 30 months after vaccination. The gene calls are TRBV9 and TRBJ2-1; no definite D call. This sequence was found in a man aged 45 to 70 who received an inactivated influenza vaccine. The CDR3 coding sequence is TGTGCCAGCAGCGTTGGTGGGCTAAGCAATGAGCAGTTCTTC. This codes for CASSVGGLSNEQFF.